These T cell receptor beta chains were read from a single sample in a study of blood T cell repertoires in COVID-19. The method was immunoSEQ multiplex PCR; TCRdb's version includes in-frame clones alone and lacks a portion of them. The sample yields 380,000 or so clones, roughly 90% seen once. The sample taken for sequencing was peripheral blood. The receptor source for this set is a man in his forties with acute or convalescent COVID-19. The CDR3 runs from the conserved cysteine through the conserved F or W. A D gene is named only where the DNA matches it firmly. Only some rows state a clone size, as once, few, many or a class for expanded clones.

v_call,cdr3_length,d_call,j_call,clone_size,cdr3_nt,cdr3_aa
TRBV19,15,-,TRBJ1-5,-,TGTGCCAGTACCAAGGACCGGGATAGCAATCAGCCCCAGCATTTT,CASTKDRDSNQPQHF
TRBV28,14,TRBD2,TRBJ2-5,once,TGTGCCAGTTTGCCCGGACTAGCGCAAGAGACCCAGTACTTC,CASLPGLAQETQYF
TRBV6-6,15,TRBD2,TRBJ2-7,-,TGTGCCAGCAGTTACTCTGGCGGGAGCCTCTACGAGCAGTACTTC,CASSYSGGSLYEQYF
TRBV7-6,17,TRBD1,TRBJ2-5,-,TGTGCCAGCAGCTTAGGGGGGTGGAGGACAGGCCAAGAGACCCAGTACTTC,CASSLGGWRTGQETQYF
TRBV18,16,TRBD1,TRBJ2-3,-,TGTGCCAGCTCACCACCGAGGACAGGGGGTCCAGATACGCAGTATTTT,CASSPPRTGGPDTQYF
TRBV5-1,17,TRBD1,TRBJ2-6,-,TGCGCCAGCAGCTGGGGACAGGGGGCGTCTGGGGCCAACGTCCTGACTTTC,CASSWGQGASGANVLTF
TRBV29-1,13,-,TRBJ1-1,-,TGCAGCGTCCGCACCCAGGTTAACACTGAAGCTTTCTTT,CSVRTQVNTEAFF
TRBV19,14,-,TRBJ2-5,-,TGTGCCAGTAGCCCGACAGAGAGGCAAGAGACCCAGTACTTC,CASSPTERQETQYF
TRBV6-5,15,TRBD1,TRBJ2-7,-,TGTGCCAGCAGAAGAGGACAGGGGAATAAGTACGAGCAGTACTTC,CASRRGQGNKYEQYF
TRBV2,13,TRBD1,TRBJ2-7,-,TGTGCCAGCACTGGACAGGGGGTCGACGAGCAGTACTTC,CASTGQGVDEQYF
TRBV28,13,-,TRBJ2-7,once,TGTGCCAGCAGTTTCGGCAGGGCCTACGAGCAGTACTTC,CASSFGRAYEQYF
TRBV28,16,TRBD1,TRBJ1-1,once,TGTGCCAGCAGTCACAGGGGAGGATGGCCGAACACTGAAGCTTTCTTT,CASSHRGGWPNTEAFF
TRBV7-8,16,TRBD1,TRBJ2-7,-,TGTGCCAGCAGCGACCCACTTAGGGACAGGGGCTACGAGCAGTACTTC,CASSDPLRDRGYEQYF
TRBV29-1,15,TRBD1,TRBJ1-3,once,TGCAGCGTTATAGACAGGGCTTCCTCTGGAAACACCATATATTTT,CSVIDRASSGNTIYF
TRBV28,14,-,TRBJ1-1,-,TGTGCCAGCAGTTTGGGGCAGTGGAGCACTGAAGCTTTCTTT,CASSLGQWSTEAFF
TRBV6-5,13,-,TRBJ1-5,-,TGTGCCAGCAAGAAAACGGACAGACAGCCCCAGCATTTT,CASKKTDRQPQHF
TRBV2,16,-,TRBJ1-1,-,TGTGCCACCCTAGGCGCGGCCATGACCATGAACACTGAAGCTTTCTTT,CATLGAAMTMNTEAFF
TRBV27,17,-,TRBJ1-6,-,TGTGCCAGCAGTTTATTCGGAGGGATAGACTATAATTCACCCCTCCACTTT,CASSLFGGIDYNSPLHF
TRBV2,13,TRBD1,TRBJ2-7,-,TGTGCCAGCGTGGACAGGGGCCCCTACGAGCAGTACTTC,CASVDRGPYEQYF
TRBV30,14,-,TRBJ2-7,-,TGTGCCTGGAGTGTAGGGAGAGGATCTTACGAGCAGTACTTC,CAWSVGRGSYEQYF
TRBV30,18,TRBD1,TRBJ1-1,-,TGTGCCTGGAGTGCTATGCGCGTAAGACAGGGGGAAAACACTGAAGCTTTCTTT,CAWSAMRVRQGENTEAFF
TRBV5-6,15,TRBD1,TRBJ1-5,-,TGTGCCAGCAGCGAGGGACAGGGGAACAATCAGCCCCAGCATTTT,CASSEGQGNNQPQHF
TRBV11-2,16,TRBD2,TRBJ2-2,-,TGTGCCAGCAGCCGGGTGAGCGGGGGTAGCACCGGGGAGCTGTTTTTT,CASSRVSGGSTGELFF
TRBV28,16,TRBD1,TRBJ2-7,once,TGTGCCAGCAGTTTATATGCGGGACAGGGGGCGTCGCTTCCGTACTTC,CASSLYAGQGASLPYF
TRBV3-1/TRBV3-2,14,TRBD2,TRBJ2-5,few,TGTGCCAGCAGCCAAGAGGGAGGGCCGAAGACCCAGTACTTC,CASSQEGGPKTQYF
TRBV11-2,11,-,TRBJ2-7,once,TGTGCCAGCAGCTCGGTCTCCGAGCAGTACTTC,CASSSVSEQYF
TRBV7-9,12,TRBD1,TRBJ1-2,-,TGTGCCAGCAGCGGGACAGGGTTCGGCTACACCTTC,CASSGTGFGYTF
TRBV25-1,12,TRBD1,TRBJ2-7,-,TGTGCCAGCTCAAGCAGGGGGTACGAGCAGTACTTC,CASSSRGYEQYF
TRBV13,15,-,TRBJ2-1,once,TGTGCCAGCAGCTTAGGGACTAGGGAGATCAATGAGCAGTTCTTC,CASSLGTREINEQFF
TRBV7-2,15,TRBD1,TRBJ2-5,-,TGTGCCAGCAGCACCGACAGGGGTGGGAGTGGGGCCCAGTACTTC,CASSTDRGGSGAQYF
TRBV18,14,TRBD1,TRBJ1-1,-,TGTGCCAGCTCAGAGGACAGGGTATATCCTGAAGCTTTCTTT,CASSEDRVYPEAFF
TRBV11-2,15,-,TRBJ1-1,-,TGTGCCAGCAGCTTAGATCTCGGGAGGACCACTGAAGCTTTCTTT,CASSLDLGRTTEAFF
TRBV12-3/TRBV12-4,12,TRBD1,TRBJ1-2,-,TGTGCCAGCAGTTTACCCGCGGGACAGGGAATCTTC,CASSLPAGQGIF
TRBV5-6,16,-,TRBJ2-7,-,TGTGCCAGCAGCTTGTTCGGAAGAGGGTCCACGCACGAGCAGTACTTC,CASSLFGRGSTHEQYF
TRBV6-6,16,TRBD2,TRBJ2-7,-,TGTGCCAGCAGTGGGACTAGCGGGAGGAGCTCCTACGAGCAGTACTTC,CASSGTSGRSSYEQYF
TRBV10-3,14,-,TRBJ2-1,few,TGTGCCATCAGTGAGCTTGCAGGGCGAGGTGAGCAGTTCTTC,CAISELAGRGEQFF
TRBV15,17,TRBD2,TRBJ2-5,once,TGTGCCACCAGCGGGGGGACTAGCGGTAGGGGGCGAGAGACCCAGTACTTC,CATSGGTSGRGRETQYF
TRBV28,14,TRBD2,TRBJ2-7,once,TGTGCCAGCAGTTCCCCGGGACTAGACTACGAGCAGTACTTC,CASSSPGLDYEQYF
TRBV27,15,TRBD2,TRBJ2-7,-,TGTGCCAGCAGTCTAGACCCTATGGGGGGGTACGAGCAGTACTTC,CASSLDPMGGYEQYF
TRBV27,16,-,TRBJ1-2,-,TGTGCCAGCAGTTTGACCCTTGAACAGTCAGTTTATGGCTACACCTTC,CASSLTLEQSVYGYTF
TRBV12-3/TRBV12-4,12,-,TRBJ1-2,-,TGTGCCAGTCGAGCGGCCCTGGGGGGCTACACCTTC,CASRAALGGYTF
TRBV6-1,14,-,TRBJ1-5,-,TGTGCCAGCAGTGAAGCGGGGGGTAGTCAGCCCCAGCATTTT,CASSEAGGSQPQHF
TRBV3-1/TRBV3-2,15,-,TRBJ1-3,-,TGTGCCAGCAGCTTTACAGGAGGGAGAGGAAACACCATATATTTT,CASSFTGGRGNTIYF
TRBV7-3,16,TRBD2,TRBJ2-2,-,TGTGCCAGCAGCTTATACGCTAGCGGGGGAACCGGGGAGCTGTTTTTT,CASSLYASGGTGELFF
TRBV4-1,15,-,TRBJ2-2,-,TGCGCCAGCAGCCAAGAGGCAGCGCGCACCGGGGAGCTGTTTTTT,CASSQEAARTGELFF
TRBV11-3,13,-,TRBJ2-7,-,TGTGCCAGCAGCTTACAGGGGATGTACGAGCAGTACTTC,CASSLQGMYEQYF
TRBV19,15,-,TRBJ1-4,-,TGTGCCAGTAGTATAGATGGACGGAGGGATGAAAAACTGTTTTTT,CASSIDGRRDEKLFF
TRBV29-1,15,-,TRBJ2-4,-,TGCAGCGTTGAAGATGGATGGCAGGGTAAAAACATTCAGTACTTC,CSVEDGWQGKNIQYF
TRBV12-5,13,-,TRBJ1-1,-,TGTGCTAGTGGTTTGGATGGCTACACTGAAGCTTTCTTT,CASGLDGYTEAFF
TRBV4-1,15,-,TRBJ1-2,-,TGCGCCAGCAGCCAAGAAGGTCCGGGGGGATATGGCTACACCTTC,CASSQEGPGGYGYTF
TRBV5-1,15,TRBD2,TRBJ2-7,-,TGCGCCAGCAGTCAAGGACTAGCGGGGACCTACGAGCAGTACTTC,CASSQGLAGTYEQYF
TRBV29-1,14,TRBD1,TRBJ2-7,-,TGCAGCGCCCTAGACAGGGGGGGCTCCTACGAGCAGTACTTC,CSALDRGGSYEQYF
TRBV11-2,18,TRBD2,TRBJ2-2,-,TGTGCCAGCAGCTTAATCGCTAGCGGGAGCAGTGACACCGGGGAGCTGTTTTTT,CASSLIASGSSDTGELFF
TRBV2,14,TRBD1,TRBJ1-5,-,TGTGCCAGCAGCAAGACAGGGGTTAATCAGCCCCAGCATTTT,CASSKTGVNQPQHF
TRBV12-3/TRBV12-4,13,-,TRBJ1-1,-,TGTGCCAGCAGTCGGGGTAGGAACACTGAAGCTTTCTTT,CASSRGRNTEAFF
TRBV10-3,13,-,TRBJ1-5,few,TGTGCCATCAGTGGACAGGCCAATCAGCCCCAGCATTTT,CAISGQANQPQHF
TRBV28,13,TRBD2,TRBJ2-5,-,TGTGCCAGCAGGCCGGGAGGTGGAGAGACCCAGTACTTC,CASRPGGGETQYF
TRBV5-4,17,TRBD1,TRBJ2-1,-,TGTGCCAGCAGCTTGGAACCGGGACAGGGGGCCAACAATGAGCAGTTCTTC,CASSLEPGQGANNEQFF
TRBV7-3,15,-,TRBJ2-3,-,TGTGCCAGCAGCCCCCTCAGGGGGAGGACAGATACGCAGTATTTT,CASSPLRGRTDTQYF